One sample yielded the 24 T cell receptor beta chains listed below, sequenced in a study of cytomegalovirus exposure and HLA in healthy donors. PCR involved 60 Vbeta and 13 Jbeta primers. Repertoires were generated with immunoSEQ multiplex PCR, while TCRdb's copy carries only in-frame clones and drops some. The listing contains 75,000 to 95,000 clones. Specimen: PBMCs. The source is a man aged 25-45 years in good health and CMV-seronegative.

This chain joins TRBV7-5 and TRBJ2-5; no check of the table's D call, TRBD1, against the DNA was made. TRBV7-5 is described as a pseudogene. CDR3 length equals 17 residues. The CDR3, as DNA: TGTGCCAGAAGCTTGCGAGACTTAAGGGGTACCAAAGAGACCCAGTACTTC. The encoded protein is CARSLRDLRGTKETQYF.

The chain links TRBV5-8 to TRBJ1-1; TRBD1 aligns across 11 bases. Germline V gives CDR1 SGHTS, CDR2 YDEGEE. After removal of 5 bases from V and 5 bases from J, the junction contained 5 bases not matched to a gene. This CDR3 region has 14 residues. This CDR3 reads CASSSDRGRTEAFF. The CDR3 bases are TGTGCCAGCAGTTCGGACAGGGGGCGGACTGAAGCTTTCTTT.

The chain combines TRBV4-3 with TRBJ2-7; possible D gene TRBD2, 5 bases. Germline assignment: CDR1 LGHNA and CDR2 YSLEER. Trimming took 0 bases from V and 0 from J, leaving 12 bases between them. CDR3 length: 16 residues. CDR3 loop: CASSQDLAGVSYEQYF. The CDR3 DNA is TGCGCCAGCAGCCAAGACTTGGCGGGTGTCTCCTACGAGCAGTACTTC.

This sequence joins TRBV2 and TRBJ2-2; 7 bases align to TRBD1. The germline gives CDR1 SNHLY, CDR2 FYNNEI. Losses at the gene ends were 5 bases for V and 6 bases for J; bases not matched to a gene: 0. This CDR3 spans 12 amino acids. The CDR3 protein is CASSQGAGELFF. CDR3 nucleotides: TGTGCCAGCAGTCAGGGGGCCGGGGAGCTGTTTTTT.

The chain joins TRBV2 to TRBJ2-3; 7 nucleotides align to TRBD2. With 3 bases clipped from V and 5 bases from J, the junction kept 8 bases outside the gene matches. The CDR3 loop spans 15 amino acids. The V gene's germline CDR1 is SNHLY and CDR2 FYNNEI. The CDR3 DNA reads TGTGCCAGCAGTGAGGAGCGGGGAACGATAGATACGCAGTATTTT. This codes for CASSEERGTIDTQYF.

The V and J genes are TRBV18 and TRBJ2-5, with D possibly being TRBD2 (5 bases). The length of the CDR3 is 13 residues. Germline CDR1 reads KGHSH; CDR2 reads LQKENI. Trimming cost V 5 bases and J 2 bases, with 9 bases left between them. DNA of the CDR3: TGTGCCAGCTCATCGGGATTTCAAGAGACCCAGTACTTC. It yields the protein CASSSGFQETQYF.

CDR3 loop: CASSFYLSGNTIYF. CDR3 nucleotide sequence: TGTGCCAGCAGCTTCTATTTGTCTGGAAACACCATATATTTT. The rearrangement uses TRBV2 and TRBJ1-3; D uncertain. Germline V gene sequence: CDR1 SNHLY, CDR2 FYNNEI. The ends were cut back, 6 bases at V and 1 base at J, with 10 bases in the middle. The CDR3 consists of 14 residues.

This rearrangement joins TRBV7-8 to TRBJ2-1; possible D gene TRBD2, 5 bases. CDR1 is SGHVS, CDR2 FQNEAQ, per germline. Trimming stripped 4 bases from V and 9 bases from J, with 13 bases between. This CDR3 contains 13 residues. The CDR3 coding sequence is TGTGCCAGCAGCTCCCGTCTAGAGGGTGAGCAGTTCTTC. This translates into CASSSRLEGEQFF.

The DNA of the CDR3 is TGTGCCAGCAGTTACTCCTCATTAGCCTACGAGCAGTACTTC. It encodes CASSYSSLAYEQYF. J is TRBJ2-7 and V is TRBV6-6; the D is unclear. From germline, CDR1 is MNHNY and CDR2 SVGAGI (reference sequence). The CDR3 loop spans 14 amino acids. Between the trimmed V and J ends, which lost 0 bases and 2 bases, there was a span of 8 bases.

This chain uses TRBV6-5 with TRBJ1-3; no clear D gene. CDR3 length: 15 residues. Germline loops: CDR1 MNHEY, CDR2 SVGAGI. V dropped 5 bases and J dropped 6 bases, with 17 bases sitting between them. The CDR3 bases are TGTGCCAGCAGTCAACATCCCATCGGGGAAAACACCATATATTTT. The encoded protein is CASSQHPIGENTIYF.

The CDR3: CASSLGAWYEQYF. The CDR3 region has the DNA TGTGCCAGCAGCTTAGGGGCGTGGTACGAGCAGTACTTC. This chain joins TRBV7-9 and TRBJ2-7; D remains unclear. This CDR3 comprises 13 residues. Germline CDR1 is SEHNR and CDR2 is FQNEAQ (reference sequence). V gave up 1 base and J gave up 4 bases, with 8 bases separating them.

The genes are TRBV18 and TRBJ1-1; D is undetermined. V dropped 0 bases and J dropped 3 bases, with 17 bases sitting between them. Germline V gives CDR1 KGHSH, CDR2 LQKENI. The length of the CDR3 is 17 residues. This CDR3 reads CASSPPGWEETHTEAFF. CDR3 nucleotide sequence: TGTGCCAGCTCACCACCCGGCTGGGAGGAAACACACACTGAAGCTTTCTTT.

The chain links TRBV11-3 to TRBJ1-2, with D possibly being TRBD1 (5 bases). Germline loops: CDR1 SGHNT, CDR2 YENEEA. Trimming cost V 4 bases and J 4 bases, with 10 bases left between them. This CDR3 has 13 residues. This chain's CDR3 is CASSSGRFYGYTF. Here the CDR3 DNA reads TGTGCCAGCAGCTCAGGGCGGTTCTATGGCTACACCTTC.

The chain has TRBV6-1 and TRBJ1-2; weak D call: TRBD1 (6 bases). Between the trimmed V and J ends, which lost 5 bases and 3 bases, there was a span of 13 bases. CDR1 and CDR2 (germline): MNHNS, SASEGT. The CDR3 covers 14 residues. CDR3 residues: CASSQGGDYYGYTF. CDR3 nucleotides: TGTGCCAGCAGTCAAGGGGGGGATTACTATGGCTACACCTTC.

The J gene is TRBJ2-1, the V gene TRBV20-1; no firm D call. The CDR3 covers 11 residues. CDR1 DFQATT and CDR2 SNEGSKA come from the germline V gene (reference sequence). V lost 6 bases and J 2 bases, leaving 5 bases between the germline ends. CDR3 loop: CSALPYNEQFF. The CDR3 DNA is TGCAGTGCCCTACCCTACAATGAGCAGTTCTTC.

This chain joins TRBV7-9 and TRBJ2-1, with 10 nucleotides matching TRBD2. CDR3 size: 15 residues. Losses at the gene ends were 3 bases for V and 9 bases for J; bases not matched to a gene: 8. Per the germline V gene, CDR1 is SEHNR and CDR2 is FQNEAQ (reference sequence). The CDR3 nucleotides are TGTGCCAGCAGCTTTGAACTAGCGGGGTACCCTGAGCAGTTCTTC. Translation: CASSFELAGYPEQFF.

The V call is TRBV5-1, the J call TRBJ2-1, with 10 positions matching TRBD2. Per germline, CDR1 SGHRS and CDR2 YFSETQ. Unmatched junction bases numbered 7, after V lost 0 bases and J lost 10 bases. CDR3 size: 15 residues. The CDR3 here is CASSLAPGLAVEQFF. The CDR3 region has the DNA TGCGCCAGCAGCTTGGCCCCAGGACTAGCGGTAGAGCAGTTCTTC.

The chain recombines TRBV9 with TRBJ2-5; D is unresolved. V lost 4 bases to trimming and J lost 3 bases, with 10 bases between them. The CDR3 covers 13 residues. Germline assignment: CDR1 SGDLS and CDR2 YYNGEE. The CDR3 spells CASSSGWKETQYF. As DNA, the CDR3 is TGTGCCAGCAGCTCAGGATGGAAAGAGACCCAGTACTTC.

V usage is TRBV27 and J usage is TRBJ1-6; 7 bases match TRBD1. The CDR3 spans 17 residues. The junction had 12 bases not matched to a gene; V was cut back by 8 bases and J by 2 bases. Germline-derived CDR1 and CDR2 are MNHEY and SMNVEV (reference sequence). CDR3 sequence (DNA): TGTGCCAGCTCCCAGCTCGTGGGACAGCCCTATAATTCACCCCTCCACTTT. Translating it yields CASSQLVGQPYNSPLHF.

The gene calls are TRBV19 and TRBJ2-1; TRBD2 aligns across 7 bases. The CDR3 contains 13 residues. CDR1 LNHDA and CDR2 SQIVND come from the germline V gene (reference sequence). The V segment lost 5 bases and the J segment 11 bases; nucleotides outside the gene matches: 9. Written as DNA, the CDR3 is TGTGCCAGTAGTGCCTCGGGAGGAATGCAGCAGTTCTTC. Its translation is CASSASGGMQQFF.

J is TRBJ1-1 and V is TRBV19; D unclear. V was trimmed by 2 bases and J by 6 bases, leaving 10 bases between them. Germline lookup yields CDR1 LNHDA and CDR2 SQIVND (reference sequence). The CDR3 runs to 13 residues. The CDR3 sequence is CASSIRWEAEAFF. CDR3 in DNA: TGTGCCAGTAGTATACGTTGGGAGGCTGAAGCTTTCTTT.

V and J are TRBV4-1 and TRBJ2-5, with TRBD1 identical over 7 bases. The germline V gene encodes CDR1 MGHRA and CDR2 YSYEKL. The CDR3 has 15 residues. V lost 0 bases, J lost 1 base, and 2 bases stayed unmatched. The CDR3 spells CASSQEAGGQETQYF. CDR3 in DNA: TGCGCCAGCAGCCAAGAGGCAGGGGGCCAAGAGACCCAGTACTTC.

V gene TRBV7-8 combines with J gene TRBJ2-1; weak D call: TRBD2 (6 bases). Germline assignment: CDR1 SGHVS and CDR2 FQNEAQ. This CDR3 has 15 amino acids. Trimming removed 0 bases at V and 6 bases at J, with 12 bases between. The DNA of the CDR3 is TGTGCCAGCAGCTTAGCCGCGGGACGGATCAATGAGCAGTTCTTC. Its translation is CASSLAAGRINEQFF.

The chain employs TRBV4-2 and TRBJ1-2; no reliable D call. The CDR3 spans 15 residues. V lost 0 bases, J lost 1 base, and 9 bases lay in between. CDR1 LGHNA and CDR2 YNFKEQ come from the germline V gene. The chain's CDR3 is CASSQDPGINYGYTF. CDR3 coding DNA: TGTGCCAGCAGCCAAGATCCGGGAATTAACTATGGCTACACCTTC.